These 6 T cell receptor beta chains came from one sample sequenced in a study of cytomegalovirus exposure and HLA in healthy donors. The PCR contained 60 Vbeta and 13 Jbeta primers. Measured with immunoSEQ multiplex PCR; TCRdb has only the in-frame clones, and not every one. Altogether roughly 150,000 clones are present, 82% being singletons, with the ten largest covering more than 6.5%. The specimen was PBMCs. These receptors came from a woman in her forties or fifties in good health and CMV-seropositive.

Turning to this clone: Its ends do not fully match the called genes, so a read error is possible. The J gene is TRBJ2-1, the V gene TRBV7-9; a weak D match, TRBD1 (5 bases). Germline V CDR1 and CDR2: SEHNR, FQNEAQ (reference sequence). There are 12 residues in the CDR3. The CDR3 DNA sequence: TGTTCCAGCAGCTGGGGCCTCAATGAGCAGTTCTTC. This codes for CSSSWGLNEQFF.

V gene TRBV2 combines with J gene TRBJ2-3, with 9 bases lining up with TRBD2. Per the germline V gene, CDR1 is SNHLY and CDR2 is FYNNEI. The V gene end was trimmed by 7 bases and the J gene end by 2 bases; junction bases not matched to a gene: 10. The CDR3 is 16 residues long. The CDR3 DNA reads TGTGCCAGCACCGATAATAGCGGGGGTATCACAGATACGCAGTATTTT. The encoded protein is CASTDNSGGITDTQYF.

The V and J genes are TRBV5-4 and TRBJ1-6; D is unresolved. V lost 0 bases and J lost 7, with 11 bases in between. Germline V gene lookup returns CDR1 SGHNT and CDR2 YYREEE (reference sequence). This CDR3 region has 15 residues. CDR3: CASSLAQLPNSPLHF. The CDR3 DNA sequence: TGTGCCAGCAGCTTGGCCCAGTTACCGAATTCACCCCTCCACTTT.

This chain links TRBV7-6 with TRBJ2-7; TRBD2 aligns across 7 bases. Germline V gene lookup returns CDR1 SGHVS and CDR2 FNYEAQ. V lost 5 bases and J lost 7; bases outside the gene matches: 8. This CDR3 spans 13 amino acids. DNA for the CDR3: TGTGCCAGCAGCCCGAAGATGGGGGGGGAGCAGTACTTC. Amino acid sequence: CASSPKMGGEQYF.

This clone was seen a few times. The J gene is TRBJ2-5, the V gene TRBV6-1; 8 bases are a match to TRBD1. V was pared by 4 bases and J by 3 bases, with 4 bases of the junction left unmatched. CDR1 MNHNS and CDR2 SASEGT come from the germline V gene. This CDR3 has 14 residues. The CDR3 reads CASSAGTGKETQYF. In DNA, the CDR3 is TGTGCCAGCAGTGCAGGGACAGGAAAAGAGACCCAGTACTTC.

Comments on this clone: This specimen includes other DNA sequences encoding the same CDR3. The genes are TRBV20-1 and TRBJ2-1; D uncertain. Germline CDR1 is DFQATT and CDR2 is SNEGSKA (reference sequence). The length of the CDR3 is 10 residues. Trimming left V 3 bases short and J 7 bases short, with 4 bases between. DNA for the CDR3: TGCAGTGCTAGCCGTAATGAGCAGTTCTTC. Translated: CSASRNEQFF.